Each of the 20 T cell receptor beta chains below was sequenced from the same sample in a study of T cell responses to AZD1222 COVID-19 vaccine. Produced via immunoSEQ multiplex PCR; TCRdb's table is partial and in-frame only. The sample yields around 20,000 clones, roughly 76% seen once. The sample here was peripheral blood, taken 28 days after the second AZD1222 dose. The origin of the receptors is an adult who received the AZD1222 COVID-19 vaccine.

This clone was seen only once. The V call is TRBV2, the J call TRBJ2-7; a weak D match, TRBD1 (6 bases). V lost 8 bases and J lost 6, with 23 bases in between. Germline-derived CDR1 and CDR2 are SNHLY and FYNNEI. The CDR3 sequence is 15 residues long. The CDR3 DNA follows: TGTGCCAGCGATACCCAAGGACAGACCCTTCGCGAGCAGTACTTC. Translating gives CASDTQGQTLREQYF.

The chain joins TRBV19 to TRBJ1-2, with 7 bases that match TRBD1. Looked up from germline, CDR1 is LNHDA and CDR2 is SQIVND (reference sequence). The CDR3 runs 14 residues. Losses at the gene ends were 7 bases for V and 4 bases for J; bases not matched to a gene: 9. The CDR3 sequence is CASTPDRLGYGYTF. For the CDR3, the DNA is TGTGCCAGTACTCCGGACAGGCTGGGCTATGGCTACACCTTC. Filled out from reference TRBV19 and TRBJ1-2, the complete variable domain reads DGGITQSPKYLFRKEGQNVTLSCEQNLNHDAMYWYRQDPGQGLRLIYYSQIVNDFQKGDIAEGYSVSREKKESFPLTVTSAQKNPTAFYLCASTPDRLGYGYTFGSGTRLTVV.

This chain's CDR3 is CASKRGAANYAFF. The CDR3 DNA reads TGTGCCAGCAAGCGGGGCGCCGCCAATTACGCTTTCTTT. This chain connects TRBV2 to TRBJ1-1, with TRBD1 as a possible D gene (5 bases). V was shortened by 7 bases and J by 11 bases, with 20 bases between the two germline ends. Per germline, CDR1 SNHLY and CDR2 FYNNEI. The CDR3 is made up of 13 amino acids.

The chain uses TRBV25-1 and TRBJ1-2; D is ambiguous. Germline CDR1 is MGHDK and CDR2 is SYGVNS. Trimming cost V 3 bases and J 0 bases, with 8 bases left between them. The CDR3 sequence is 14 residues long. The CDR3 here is CASSEPEANYGYTF. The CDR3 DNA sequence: TGTGCCAGCAGTGAGCCGGAAGCTAACTATGGCTACACCTTC.

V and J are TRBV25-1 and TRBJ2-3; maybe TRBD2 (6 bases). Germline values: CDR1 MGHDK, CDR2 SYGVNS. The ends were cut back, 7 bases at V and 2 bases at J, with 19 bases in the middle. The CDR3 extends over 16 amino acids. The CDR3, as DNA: TGTGCCAGCAACGAGGCGGGACGGAGTTTCACAGATACGCAGTATTTT. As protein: CASNEAGRSFTDTQYF. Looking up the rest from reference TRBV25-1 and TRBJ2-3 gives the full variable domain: EADIYQTPRYLVIGTGKKITLECSQTMGHDKMYWYQQDPGMELHLIHYSYGVNSTEKGDLSSESTVSRIRTEHFPLTLESARPSHTSQYLCASNEAGRSFTDTQYFGPGTRLTVL.

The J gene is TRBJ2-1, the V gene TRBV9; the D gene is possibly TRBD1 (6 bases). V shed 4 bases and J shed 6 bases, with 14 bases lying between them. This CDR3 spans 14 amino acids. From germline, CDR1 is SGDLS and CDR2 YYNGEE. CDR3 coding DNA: TGTGCCAGCAGCCCGGCACAGGGATTCAATGAGCAGTTCTTC. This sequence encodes CASSPAQGFNEQFF.

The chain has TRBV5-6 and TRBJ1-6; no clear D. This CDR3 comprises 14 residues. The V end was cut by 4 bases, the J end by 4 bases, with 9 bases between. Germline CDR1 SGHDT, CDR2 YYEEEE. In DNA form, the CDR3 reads TGTGCCAGCAGCGCACAGAGTTATAATTCACCCCTCCACTTT. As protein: CASSAQSYNSPLHF.

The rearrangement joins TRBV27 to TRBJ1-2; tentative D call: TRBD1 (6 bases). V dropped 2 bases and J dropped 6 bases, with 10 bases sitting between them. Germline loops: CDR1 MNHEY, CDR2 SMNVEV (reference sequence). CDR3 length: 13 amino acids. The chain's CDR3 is CASSLNRAHGYTF. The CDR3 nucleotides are TGTGCCAGCAGTTTAAACAGGGCCCATGGCTACACCTTC.

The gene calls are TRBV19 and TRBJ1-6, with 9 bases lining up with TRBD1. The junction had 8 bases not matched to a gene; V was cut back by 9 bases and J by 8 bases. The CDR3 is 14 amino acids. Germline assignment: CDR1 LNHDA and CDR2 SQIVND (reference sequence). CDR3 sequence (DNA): TGTGCCAGCTCTAACAGGGGGCAAGATTCACCCCTCCACTTT. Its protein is CASSNRGQDSPLHF. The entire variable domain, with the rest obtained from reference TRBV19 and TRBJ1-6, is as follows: DGGITQSPKYLFRKEGQNVTLSCEQNLNHDAMYWYRQDPGQGLRLIYYSQIVNDFQKGDIAEGYSVSREKKESFPLTVTSAQKNPTAFYLCASSNRGQDSPLHFGNGTRLTVT.

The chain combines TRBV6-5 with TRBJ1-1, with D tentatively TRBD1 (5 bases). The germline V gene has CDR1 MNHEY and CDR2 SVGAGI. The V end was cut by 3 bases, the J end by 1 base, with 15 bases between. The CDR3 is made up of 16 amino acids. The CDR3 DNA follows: TGTGCCAGCAGTTATCTAGGGGCCACGAGGAACACTGAAGCTTTCTTT. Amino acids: CASSYLGATRNTEAFF.

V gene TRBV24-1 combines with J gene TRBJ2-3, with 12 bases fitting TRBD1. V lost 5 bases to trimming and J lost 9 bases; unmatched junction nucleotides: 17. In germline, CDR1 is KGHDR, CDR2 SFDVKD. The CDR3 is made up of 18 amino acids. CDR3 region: CATSASRHRDRGRVTQYF. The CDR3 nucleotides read TGTGCCACCAGTGCCAGCAGACACCGGGACAGGGGGCGTGTGACGCAGTATTTT.

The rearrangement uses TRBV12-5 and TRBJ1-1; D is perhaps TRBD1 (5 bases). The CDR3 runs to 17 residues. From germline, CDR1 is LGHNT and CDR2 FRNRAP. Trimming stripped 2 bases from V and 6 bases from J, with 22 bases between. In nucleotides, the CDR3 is TGTGCTAGTGGTTTGAGAGGGCAGGGACCAAGGGGTCCTGAAGCTTTCTTT. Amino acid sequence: CASGLRGQGPRGPEAFF.

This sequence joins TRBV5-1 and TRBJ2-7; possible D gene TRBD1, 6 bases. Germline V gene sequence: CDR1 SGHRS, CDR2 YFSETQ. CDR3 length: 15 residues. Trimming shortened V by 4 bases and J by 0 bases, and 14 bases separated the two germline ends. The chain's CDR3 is CASSATGLRSYEQYF. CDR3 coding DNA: TGCGCCAGCAGCGCAACAGGGTTGCGCTCCTACGAGCAGTACTTC. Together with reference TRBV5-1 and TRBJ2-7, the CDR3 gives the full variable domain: KAGVTQTPRYLIKTRGQQVTLSCSPISGHRSVSWYQQTPGQGLQFLFEYFSETQRNKGNFPGRFSGRQFSNSRSEMNVSTLELGDSALYLCASSATGLRSYEQYFGPGTRLTVT.

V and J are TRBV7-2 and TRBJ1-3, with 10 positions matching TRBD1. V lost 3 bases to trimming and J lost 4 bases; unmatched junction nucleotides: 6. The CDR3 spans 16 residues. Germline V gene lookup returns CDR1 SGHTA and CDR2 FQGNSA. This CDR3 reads CASSFRQGAEGNTIYF. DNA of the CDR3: TGTGCCAGCAGCTTCCGACAGGGGGCAGAAGGAAACACCATATATTTT.

Here the CDR3 DNA reads TGCAGCGTTGATTCAGGCAGCAACACTGAAGCTTTCTTT. Amino acid sequence: CSVDSGSNTEAFF. The V and J genes are TRBV29-1 and TRBJ1-1; D not certain. The CDR3 loop spans 13 amino acids. CDR1 SQVTM and CDR2 ANQGSEA come from the germline V gene. Deletions cut 3 bases from V and 2 bases from J, with 10 bases between.

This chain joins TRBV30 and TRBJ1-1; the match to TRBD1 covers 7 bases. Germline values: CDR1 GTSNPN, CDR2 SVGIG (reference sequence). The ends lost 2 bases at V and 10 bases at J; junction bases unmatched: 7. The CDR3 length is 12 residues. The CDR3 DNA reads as TGTGCCTGGAGTCCCAGACAGGGTGGAGCTTTCTTT. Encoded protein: CAWSPRQGGAFF.

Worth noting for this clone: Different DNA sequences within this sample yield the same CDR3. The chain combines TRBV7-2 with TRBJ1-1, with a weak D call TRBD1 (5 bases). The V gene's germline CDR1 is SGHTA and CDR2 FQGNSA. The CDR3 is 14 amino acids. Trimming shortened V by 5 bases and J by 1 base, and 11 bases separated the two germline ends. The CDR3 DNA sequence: TGTGCCAGCAGCCCCGGGGCAGCGAACACTGAAGCTTTCTTT. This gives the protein CASSPGAANTEAFF.

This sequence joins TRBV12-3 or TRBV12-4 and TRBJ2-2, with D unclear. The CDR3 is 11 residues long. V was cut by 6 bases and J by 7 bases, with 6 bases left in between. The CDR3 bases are TGTGCCAGCAGCTCCCTCGGGGAGCTGTTTTTT. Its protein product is CASSSLGELFF.

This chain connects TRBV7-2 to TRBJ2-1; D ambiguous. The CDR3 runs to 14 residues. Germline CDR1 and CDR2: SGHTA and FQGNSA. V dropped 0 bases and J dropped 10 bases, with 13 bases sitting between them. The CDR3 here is CASSLASSAEEQFF. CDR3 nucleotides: TGTGCCAGCAGCTTAGCTAGTAGTGCGGAGGAGCAGTTCTTC.

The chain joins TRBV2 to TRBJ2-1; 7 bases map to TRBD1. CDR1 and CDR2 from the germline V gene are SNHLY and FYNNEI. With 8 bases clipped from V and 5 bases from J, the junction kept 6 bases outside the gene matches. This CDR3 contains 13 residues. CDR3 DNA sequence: TGTGCCAGCCGGGACAGAAATAACAATGAGCAGTTCTTC. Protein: CASRDRNNNEQFF.